The 11 T cell receptor beta chains below were found in one sample sequenced in a study of cytomegalovirus exposure and HLA in healthy donors. Primers included in the PCR were 60 Vbeta and 13 Jbeta primers. The protocol was immunoSEQ multiplex PCR, while the TCRdb copy is restricted to in-frame clones and leaves out a portion. The table lists some 110,000 clones, 69% of them singletons. The source material was PBMCs. These receptors came from a man aged 25-45 years in good health and CMV-seronegative.

This clone was seen a handful of times. The rearrangement links TRBV2 to TRBJ2-2, with TRBD2 matching over 12 bases. Germline V gene sequence: CDR1 SNHLY, CDR2 FYNNEI. Trimming cost V 6 bases and J 6 bases; bases outside gene matches: 8. This CDR3 spans 16 amino acids. Here the CDR3 DNA reads TGTGCCAGCAGGACTAGCGGGAGTGGGTTGGCCGGGGAGCTGTTTTTT. This gives the protein CASRTSGSGLAGELFF.

This clone showed up just a few times. The chain employs TRBV7-2 and TRBJ2-7; unclear D gene. The V and J ends lost 1 base and 7 bases respectively, with 11 bases between them. The V gene's germline CDR1 is SGHTA and CDR2 FQGNSA. The CDR3 extends over 13 amino acids. As DNA, the CDR3 is TGTGCCAGCAGCTTAGGTCGGGTTTGGGAGCAGTACTTC. This gives the protein CASSLGRVWEQYF.

V is TRBV7-3 and J is TRBJ1-2; 8 bases are a match to TRBD1. Germline CDR1 and CDR2: SGHTA and FQGTGA. The CDR3 covers 13 residues. The J segment lost 8 bases and the V segment lost 5 bases, leaving 7 bases of the junction unmatched. This CDR3 reads CASSANRGEGYTF. DNA for the CDR3: TGTGCCAGCAGCGCGAACAGGGGGGAGGGCTACACCTTC.

V gene TRBV10-3 combines with J gene TRBJ2-7; 9 nucleotides agree with TRBD1. Germline V gene data show CDR1 as ENHRY and CDR2 as SYGVKD. Unmatched junction bases numbered 2, after V lost 7 bases and J lost 1 base. This CDR3 comprises 13 residues. CDR3 nucleotides: TGTGCCATCAAGGGACAGGGATCCTACGAGCAGTACTTC. Translated, it gives CAIKGQGSYEQYF.

J is TRBJ1-2 and V is TRBV19, with D possibly matching TRBD1 (6 bases). Germline V lookup: CDR1 LNHDA, CDR2 SQIVND (reference sequence). Trimming pared 7 bases from V and 3 bases from J, leaving 18 bases between. This CDR3 is 15 amino acids long. CDR3 amino acids: CASNDHTGLDYGYTF. Written as DNA, the CDR3 is TGTGCCAGTAACGATCATACAGGGCTTGACTATGGCTACACCTTC.

The chain employs TRBV15 and TRBJ1-2, with TRBD1 matching 8 bases. The CDR3 consists of 13 residues. The germline CDR1 and CDR2 sequences are LNHNV and YYDKDF (reference sequence). V shed 2 bases, J shed 6 bases, and the junction held 2 bases outside the gene matches. The CDR3 region is CATSRQGAHGYTF. The CDR3 DNA follows: TGTGCCACCAGCAGACAGGGGGCACATGGCTACACCTTC.

The V call is TRBV11-1, the J call TRBJ2-7; 9 nucleotides agree with TRBD1. The CDR3 length is 14 residues. V lost 3 bases to trimming and J lost 5 bases; unmatched junction nucleotides: 5. Per germline, CDR1 SGHAT and CDR2 FQDESV (reference sequence). The CDR3 here is CASSFGQGRHEQYF. The CDR3 region has the DNA TGTGCCAGCAGCTTTGGACAGGGGCGTCACGAGCAGTACTTC. The full variable domain, rest sourced from reference TRBV11-1 and TRBJ2-7, is EAEVAQSPRYKITEKSQAVAFWCDPISGHATLYWYRQILGQGPELLVQFQDESVVDDSQLPKDRFSAERLKGVDSTLKIQPAELGDSAMYLCASSFGQGRHEQYFGPGTRLTVT.

This clone was observed a few times. The chain combines TRBV5-6 with TRBJ1-2, with D tentatively TRBD1 (5 bases). The CDR3 has 14 residues. The germline gives CDR1 SGHDT, CDR2 YYEEEE. V dropped 0 bases and J dropped 2 bases, with 8 bases sitting between them. This CDR3 reads CASSLVQANYGYTF. The CDR3 DNA reads TGTGCCAGCAGCTTGGTACAGGCCAACTATGGCTACACCTTC.

This chain joins TRBV6-5 and TRBJ1-1; perhaps TRBD1 as D (6 bases). CDR1 MNHEY and CDR2 SVGAGI come from the germline V gene. V lost 5 bases and J lost 4, with 11 bases in between. This CDR3 spans 13 amino acids. The DNA for the CDR3 is TGTGCCAGCAGTGACACAGGGAGCACTGAAGCTTTCTTT. Encoded protein: CASSDTGSTEAFF.

The chain has TRBV19 and TRBJ2-3, with TRBD2 matching over 12 bases. Germline assignment: CDR1 LNHDA and CDR2 SQIVND (reference sequence). CDR3 length equals 16 residues. V shed 3 bases, J shed 11 bases, and the junction held 12 bases outside the gene matches. The CDR3 sequence is CASSIGLAGSRGLQYF. CDR3 DNA: TGTGCCAGTAGTATCGGACTAGCGGGATCCCGAGGTCTGCAGTATTTT.

This chain joins TRBV7-3 and TRBJ2-2; a possible D gene is TRBD2 (6 bases). V gave up 3 bases and J gave up 5 bases, with 10 bases separating them. The CDR3 is 14 residues long. Germline loops: CDR1 SGHTA, CDR2 FQGTGA. In nucleotides, the CDR3 is TGTGCCAGCAGCTTTTCGGGGAGGACCGGGGAGCTGTTTTTT. The encoded protein is CASSFSGRTGELFF.